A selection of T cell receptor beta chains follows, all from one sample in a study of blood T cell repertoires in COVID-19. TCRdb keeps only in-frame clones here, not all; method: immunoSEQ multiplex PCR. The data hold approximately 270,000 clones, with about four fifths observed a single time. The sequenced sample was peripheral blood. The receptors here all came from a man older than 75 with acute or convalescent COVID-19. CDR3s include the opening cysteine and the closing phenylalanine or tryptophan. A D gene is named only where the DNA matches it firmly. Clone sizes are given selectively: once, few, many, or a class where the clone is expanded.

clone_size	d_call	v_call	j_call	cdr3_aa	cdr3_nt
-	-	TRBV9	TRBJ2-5	CASSVRGEETQYF	TGTGCCAGCAGCGTTAGGGGCGAGGAGACCCAGTACTTC
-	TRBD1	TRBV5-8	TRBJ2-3	CASSLGTGITSTDTQYF	TGTGCCAGCAGCTTAGGGACAGGGATTACTAGCACAGATACGCAGTATTTT
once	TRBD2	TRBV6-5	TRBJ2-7	CASSFRIGGANEQYF	TGTGCCAGCAGCTTCCGGATCGGGGGGGCCAACGAGCAGTACTTC
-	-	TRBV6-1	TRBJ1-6	CASSEERVGISPLHF	TGTGCCAGCAGTGAAGAGAGGGTGGGGATATCACCCCTCCACTTT
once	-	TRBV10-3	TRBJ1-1	CAISGGGRMNTEAFF	TGTGCCATCAGTGGGGGGGGCAGAATGAACACTGAAGCTTTCTTT
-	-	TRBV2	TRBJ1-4	CASSLGGVNEKLFF	TGTGCCAGCAGTCTGGGGGGGGTTAATGAAAAACTGTTTTTT
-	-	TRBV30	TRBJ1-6	CAWSVLRGNSPLHF	TGTGCCTGGAGTGTACTCAGGGGTAATTCACCCCTCCACTTT
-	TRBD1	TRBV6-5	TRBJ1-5	CASLGPGQGGQPQHF	TGTGCCAGCCTCGGACCGGGACAGGGAGGTCAGCCCCAGCATTTT
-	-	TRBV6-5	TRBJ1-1	CASSYGGEETEAFF	TGTGCCAGCAGTTACGGGGGGGAAGAAACTGAAGCTTTCTTT
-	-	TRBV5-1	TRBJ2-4	CASSLQGIAKNIQYF	TGCGCCAGCAGCTTACAGGGAATAGCCAAAAACATTCAGTACTTC
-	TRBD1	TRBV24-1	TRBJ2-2	CATSDQGEITGELFF	TGTGCCACCAGTGACCAGGGGGAGATCACCGGGGAGCTGTTTTTT
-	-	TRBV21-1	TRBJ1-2	CASSPKRNRAIYYGYTF	TGTGCCAGCAGCCCAAAGCGGAACAGGGCGATTTACTATGGCTACACCTTC
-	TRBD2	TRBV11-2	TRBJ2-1	CASRQVRGVSYNEQFF	TGTGCCAGCAGGCAAGTGCGGGGGGTCTCCTACAATGAGCAGTTCTTC
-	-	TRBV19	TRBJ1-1	CASSARQPPWGEAFF	TGTGCCAGTAGTGCCCGACAGCCCCCATGGGGTGAAGCTTTCTTT